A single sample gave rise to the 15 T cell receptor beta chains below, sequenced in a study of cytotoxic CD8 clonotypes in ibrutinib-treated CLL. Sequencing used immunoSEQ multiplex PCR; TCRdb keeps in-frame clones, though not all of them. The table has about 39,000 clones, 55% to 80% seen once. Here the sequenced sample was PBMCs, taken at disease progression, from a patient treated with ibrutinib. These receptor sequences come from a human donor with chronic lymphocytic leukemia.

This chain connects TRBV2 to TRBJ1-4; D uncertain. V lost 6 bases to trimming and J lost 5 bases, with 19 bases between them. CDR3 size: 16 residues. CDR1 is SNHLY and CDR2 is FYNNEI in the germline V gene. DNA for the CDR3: TGTGCCAGCAGCCAGAAGTCCGACGGACGCAATGAAAAACTGTTTTTT. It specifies CASSQKSDGRNEKLFF.

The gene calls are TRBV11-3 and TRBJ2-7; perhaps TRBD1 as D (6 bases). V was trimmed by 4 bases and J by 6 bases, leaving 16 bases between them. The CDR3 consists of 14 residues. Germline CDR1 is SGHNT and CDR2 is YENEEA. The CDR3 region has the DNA TGTGCCAGCAGCTCCGGAGTGGGGGCGGGCGAGCAGTACTTC. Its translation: CASSSGVGAGEQYF.

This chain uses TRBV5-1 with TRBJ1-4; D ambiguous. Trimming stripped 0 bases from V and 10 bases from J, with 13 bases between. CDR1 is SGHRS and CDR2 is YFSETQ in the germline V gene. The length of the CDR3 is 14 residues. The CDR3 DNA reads TGCGCCAGCAGCTTGGCCGGAAGAGGGCGAAAACTGTTTTTT. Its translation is CASSLAGRGRKLFF.

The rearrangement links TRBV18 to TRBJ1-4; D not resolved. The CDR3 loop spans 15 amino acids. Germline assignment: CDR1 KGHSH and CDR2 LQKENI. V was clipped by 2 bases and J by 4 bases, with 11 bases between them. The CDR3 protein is CASSPSSVFNEKLFF. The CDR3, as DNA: TGTGCCAGCTCACCATCATCGGTGTTTAATGAAAAACTGTTTTTT.

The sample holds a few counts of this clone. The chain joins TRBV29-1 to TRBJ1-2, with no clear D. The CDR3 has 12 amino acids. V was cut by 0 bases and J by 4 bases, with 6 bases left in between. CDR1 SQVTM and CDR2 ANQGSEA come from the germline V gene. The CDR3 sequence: CSVEDPPYGYTF. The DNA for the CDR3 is TGCAGCGTTGAAGACCCGCCCTATGGCTACACCTTC.

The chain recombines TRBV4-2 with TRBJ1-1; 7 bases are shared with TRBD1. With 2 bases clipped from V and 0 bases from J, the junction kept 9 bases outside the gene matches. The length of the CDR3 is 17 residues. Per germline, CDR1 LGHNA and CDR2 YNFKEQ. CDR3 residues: CASSQIFTGELNTEAFF. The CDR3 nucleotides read TGTGCCAGCAGCCAAATTTTTACAGGGGAATTGAACACTGAAGCTTTCTTT.

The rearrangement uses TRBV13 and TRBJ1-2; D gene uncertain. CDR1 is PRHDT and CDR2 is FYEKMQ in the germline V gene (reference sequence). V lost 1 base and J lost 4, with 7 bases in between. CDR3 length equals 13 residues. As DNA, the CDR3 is TGTGCCAGCAGCTTAGCCCAGGCCTATGGCTACACCTTC. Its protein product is CASSLAQAYGYTF.

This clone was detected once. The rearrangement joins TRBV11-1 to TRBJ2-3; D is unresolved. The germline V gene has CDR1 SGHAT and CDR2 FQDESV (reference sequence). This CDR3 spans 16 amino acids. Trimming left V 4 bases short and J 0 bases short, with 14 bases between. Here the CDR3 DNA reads TGTGCCAGCAGCTCCCGACTGGAAACTAGCACAGATACGCAGTATTTT. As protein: CASSSRLETSTDTQYF.

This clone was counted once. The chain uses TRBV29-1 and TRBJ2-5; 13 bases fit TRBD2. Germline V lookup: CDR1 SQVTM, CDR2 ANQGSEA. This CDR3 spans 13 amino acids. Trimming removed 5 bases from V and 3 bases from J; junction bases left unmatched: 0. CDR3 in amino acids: CSVTSGGEETQYF. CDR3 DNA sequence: TGCAGCGTTACTAGCGGGGGGGAAGAGACCCAGTACTTC.

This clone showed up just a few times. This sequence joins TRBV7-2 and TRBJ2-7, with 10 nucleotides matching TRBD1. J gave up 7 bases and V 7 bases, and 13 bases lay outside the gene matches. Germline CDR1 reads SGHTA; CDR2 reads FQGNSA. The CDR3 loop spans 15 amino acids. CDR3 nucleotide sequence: TGTGCCAGCAACGCCGCGGGACAGGGGTTTGATGAGCAGTACTTC. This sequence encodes CASNAAGQGFDEQYF.

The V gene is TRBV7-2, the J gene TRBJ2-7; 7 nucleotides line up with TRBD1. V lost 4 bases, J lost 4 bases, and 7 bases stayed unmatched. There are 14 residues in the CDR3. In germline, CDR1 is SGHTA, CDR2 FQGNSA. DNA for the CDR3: TGTGCCAGCAGCTCCGACAGGGCTAATTACGAGCAGTACTTC. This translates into CASSSDRANYEQYF.

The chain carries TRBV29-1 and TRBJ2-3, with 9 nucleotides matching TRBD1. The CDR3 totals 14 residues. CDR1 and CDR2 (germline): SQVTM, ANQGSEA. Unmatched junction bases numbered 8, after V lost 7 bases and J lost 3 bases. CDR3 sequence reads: CSARQGEATDTQYF. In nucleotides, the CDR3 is TGCAGCGCTCGACAGGGGGAAGCTACAGATACGCAGTATTTT.

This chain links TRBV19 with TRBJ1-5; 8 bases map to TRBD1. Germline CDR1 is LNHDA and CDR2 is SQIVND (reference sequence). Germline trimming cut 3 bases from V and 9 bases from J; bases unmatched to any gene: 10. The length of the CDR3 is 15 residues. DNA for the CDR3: TGTGCCAGTAGTATCGACAGGGGTCCCTGGATGCCCCAGCATTTT. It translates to CASSIDRGPWMPQHF.

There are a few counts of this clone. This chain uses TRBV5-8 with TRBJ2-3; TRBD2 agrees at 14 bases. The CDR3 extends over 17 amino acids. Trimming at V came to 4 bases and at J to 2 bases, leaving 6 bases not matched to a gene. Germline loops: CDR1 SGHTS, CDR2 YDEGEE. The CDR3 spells CASSLGLAGVLTDTQYF. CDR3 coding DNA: TGTGCCAGCAGCCTGGGACTAGCGGGAGTACTCACAGATACGCAGTATTTT.

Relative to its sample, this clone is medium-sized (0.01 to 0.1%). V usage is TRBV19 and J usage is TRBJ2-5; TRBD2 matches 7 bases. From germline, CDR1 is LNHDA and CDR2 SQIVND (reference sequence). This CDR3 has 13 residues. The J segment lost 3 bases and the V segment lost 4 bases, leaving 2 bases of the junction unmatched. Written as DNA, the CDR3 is TGTGCCAGTAGTAAGGGACTAAAAGAGACCCAGTACTTC. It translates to CASSKGLKETQYF.